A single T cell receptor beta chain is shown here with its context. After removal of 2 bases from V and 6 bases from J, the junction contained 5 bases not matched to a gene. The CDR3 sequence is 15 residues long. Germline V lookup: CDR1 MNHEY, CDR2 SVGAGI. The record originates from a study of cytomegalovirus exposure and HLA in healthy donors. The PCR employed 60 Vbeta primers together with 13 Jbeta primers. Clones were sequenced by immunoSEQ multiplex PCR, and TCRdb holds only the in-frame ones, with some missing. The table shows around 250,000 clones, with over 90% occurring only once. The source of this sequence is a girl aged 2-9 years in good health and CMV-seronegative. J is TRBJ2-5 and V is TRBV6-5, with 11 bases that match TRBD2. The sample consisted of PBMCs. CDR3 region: CASSYRASGGKTQYF. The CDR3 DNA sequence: TGTGCCAGCAGTTACAGGGCTAGCGGGGGGAAGACCCAGTACTTC.